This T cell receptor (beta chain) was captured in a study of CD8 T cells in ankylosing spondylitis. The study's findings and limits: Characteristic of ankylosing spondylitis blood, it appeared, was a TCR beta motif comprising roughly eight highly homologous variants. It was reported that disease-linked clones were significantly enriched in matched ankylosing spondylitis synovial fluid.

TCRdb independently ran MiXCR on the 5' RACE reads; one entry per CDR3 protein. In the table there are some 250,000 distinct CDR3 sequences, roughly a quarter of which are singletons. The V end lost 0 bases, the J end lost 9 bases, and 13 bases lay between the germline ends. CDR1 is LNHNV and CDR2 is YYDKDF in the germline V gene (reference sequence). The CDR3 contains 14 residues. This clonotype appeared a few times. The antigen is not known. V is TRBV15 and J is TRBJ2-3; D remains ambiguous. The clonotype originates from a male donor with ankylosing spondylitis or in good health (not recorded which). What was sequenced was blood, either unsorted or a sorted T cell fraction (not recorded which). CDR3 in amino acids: CATSRDNHIRTQYF. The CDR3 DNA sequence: TGTGCCACCAGCAGAGATAATCATATTCGGACGCAGTATTTT. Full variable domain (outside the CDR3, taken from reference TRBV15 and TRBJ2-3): DAMVIQNPRYQVTQFGKPVTLSCSQTLNHNVMYWYQQKSSQAPKLLFHYYDKDFNNEADTPDNFQSRRPNTSFCFLDIRSPGLGDTAMYLCATSRDNHIRTQYFGPGTRLTVL.